The subject of this entry is one T cell receptor (beta chain). The target of this receptor is not known. No per-base quality is available; no much larger clone lies one base away. The sample comes from a study of blood T cell repertoires in COVID-19 (dated by TCRdb to 2018 to 2020). Regarding the complete study: Samples from collaborators originated in the United States, Italy and Spain and spanned both the acute and convalescent phases of COVID-19. The repertoires were released in a freely available public database intended as a resource for research on the immune response to SARS-CoV-2. The material from the prospective study consisted of cDNA or gDNA derived from T cells, B-cell-depleted T cells, or PBMCs. Where HLA class I and class II types were available, the types were taken from metadata supplied by the sample provider, not from assay-based typing. Samples were obtained from the ongoing ImmuneRACE study (first 160 participants) and from some 1,300 subjects provided by 6 global collaborators. Sample metadata almost always included a de-identified subject ID, COVID-19 status, age in years and sex. Subjects who had been exposed to COVID-19, were actively infected with it, or had recovered from it provided the deeply sampled blood TCRbeta repertoires that made up the dataset.

Its CDR3 holds 16 amino acids, cysteine through phenylalanine. The sequence is cut down to CDR3 DNA, 48 bases in frame from base 1. V is trimmed back by 4 bases and J by 0 bases, and the junction contains 6 bases that no gene match accounts for. Based on the germline V gene, the CDR1 and CDR2 sequences are SGHTS and YDEGEE. Collaborating institutions collected whole blood in K2EDTA tubes following their own protocols. Collaborator samples were shipped for TCRbeta analysis as frozen whole blood, isolated PBMCs, or DNA extracted from either sample type. The immunoSEQ Assay, a bias-controlled multiplex PCR, was used to amplify TCRbeta CDR3 regions from genomic DNA. From the authors' description of their analysis: Nucleated cell counts per sample were estimated from amplification of reference gene primers within the assay. Sequence reads were collapsed and filtered to measure the absolute abundance of every unique TCRbeta CDR3 rearrangement. For each sample, productive Simpson clonality was calculated by taking the square root of Simpson's diversity index across productive rearrangements. TCRdb took over this immuneACCESS table, retaining in-frame rearrangements with V and J assigned. Such tables are incomplete; in checked studies, under half of the missing clones stem from an unresolved V gene, and the remainder is unexplained. For V, J and clone size, that table is used; D and trimming come from the DNA. The sample profile shows roughly 160,000 clones; 90% to 95% of them were found once. The top ten hold 0.45% to 0.65% of the sample.

The paper as a whole reports these results and caveats: The amount of clinical and demographic metadata varied by source and participant and was provided uncurated.

The sample taken for sequencing was peripheral blood. The chain was built from TRBV5-8 and TRBJ1-4, with 7 middle bases fitting TRBD1. The TCR originated in a man aged 50 to 59 with acute or convalescent COVID-19. The CDR3 protein: CASSLGQDATNEKLFF. The DNA reads as follows: TGTGCCAGCAGCCTTGGACAGGACGCAACTAATGAAAAACTGTTTTTT.